The source of this T cell receptor beta chain is a study of cytomegalovirus exposure and HLA in healthy donors. The wider study: HLA-typed donors contributed 80 million to 85 million unique TCRs, which were held in an early data release. Notes on the study in general: The availability of immune exposure information extended only to CMV serostatus. TCR beta sequences reportedly predicted most subjects' HLA-A and HLA-B alleles accurately. Overall, roughly 150 TCR beta chains were annotated as cytomegalovirus-associated.

A remark on this clone: Its target is not known.

The V and J ends lost 2 bases and 4 bases, in that order; junction bases with no gene match: 6. CDR3 length: 15 residues. Germline values: CDR1 SQVTM, CDR2 ANQGSEA. In the PCR, 60 Vbeta and 13 Jbeta primers were used. Assay used: immunoSEQ multiplex PCR; TCRdb lists only in-frame clones, some missing. The data contain 100,000 to 150,000 clones, approximately 70% of them singletons. This chain links TRBV29-1 with TRBJ2-2; TRBD2 aligns across 8 bases. Material: PBMCs. The TCR comes from a man aged 55-75 years in good health and CMV-seropositive. The CDR3 reads CSVEKDGGATGELFF. For the CDR3, the DNA is TGCAGCGTTGAAAAAGACGGGGGGGCCACCGGGGAGCTGTTTTTT.